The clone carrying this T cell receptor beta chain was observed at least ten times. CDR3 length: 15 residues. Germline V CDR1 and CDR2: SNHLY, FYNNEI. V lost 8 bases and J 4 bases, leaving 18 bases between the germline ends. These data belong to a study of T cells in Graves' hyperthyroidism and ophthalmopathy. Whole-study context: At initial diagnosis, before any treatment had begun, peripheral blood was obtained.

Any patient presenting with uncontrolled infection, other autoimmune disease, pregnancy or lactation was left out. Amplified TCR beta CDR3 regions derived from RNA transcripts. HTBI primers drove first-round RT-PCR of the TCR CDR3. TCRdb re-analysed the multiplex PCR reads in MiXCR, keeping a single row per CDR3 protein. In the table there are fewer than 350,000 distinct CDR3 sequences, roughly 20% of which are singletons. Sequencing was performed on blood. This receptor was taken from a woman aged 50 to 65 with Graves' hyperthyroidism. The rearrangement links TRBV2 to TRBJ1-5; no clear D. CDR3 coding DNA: TGTGCCAGCTCTCGGGTGGGCAGTCCTAATCAGCCCCAGCATTTT. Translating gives CASSRVGSPNQPQHF.